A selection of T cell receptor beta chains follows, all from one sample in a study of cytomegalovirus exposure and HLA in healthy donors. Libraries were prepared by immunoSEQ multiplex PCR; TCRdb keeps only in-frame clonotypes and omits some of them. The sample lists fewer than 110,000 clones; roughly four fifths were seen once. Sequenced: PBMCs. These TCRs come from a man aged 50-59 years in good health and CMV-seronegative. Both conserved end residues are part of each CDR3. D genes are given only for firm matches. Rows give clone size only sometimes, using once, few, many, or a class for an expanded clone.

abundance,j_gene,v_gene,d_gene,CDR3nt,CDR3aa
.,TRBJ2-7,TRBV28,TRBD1,TGTGCCAGCAGTCAAGGGGACAGGCAGAACTACGAGCAGTACTTC,CASSQGDRQNYEQYF
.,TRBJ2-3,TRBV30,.,TGTGCCTACGGGACTTGGGCAGATACGCAGTATTTT,CAYGTWADTQYF
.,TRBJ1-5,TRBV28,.,TGTGCCAGCAGTTTGAGTCAGGGGAGCAATCAGCCCCAGCATTTT,CASSLSQGSNQPQHF
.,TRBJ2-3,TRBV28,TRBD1,TGTGCCAGCAGTTTCTTCGGGGACAGGGACCCCTATACGCAGTATTTT,CASSFFGDRDPYTQYF
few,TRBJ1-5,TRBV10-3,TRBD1,TGTGCCATCAGTGAGTCGTTGACAGGGGGAGTCAATCAGCCCCAGCATTTT,CAISESLTGGVNQPQHF
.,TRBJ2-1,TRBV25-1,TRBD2,TGTGCCAGCAGTGAGGCTAGCGGCTCGAATGGCAATGAGCAGTTCTTC,CASSEASGSNGNEQFF
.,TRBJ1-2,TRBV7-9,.,TGTGCCAGCAGCTCCTCGAACTATGGCTACACCTTC,CASSSSNYGYTF
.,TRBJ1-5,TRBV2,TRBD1,TGTGCCAGCAGGAGACAGGGAACGGGCAATCAGCCCCAGCATTTT,CASRRQGTGNQPQHF
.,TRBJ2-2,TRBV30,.,TGTGCCTGGACGGCGGGGACGAACACCGGGGAGCTGTTTTTT,CAWTAGTNTGELFF
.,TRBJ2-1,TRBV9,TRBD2,TGTGCCAGCAGCCTAACTAGCGGGGGGGTACGGGAGCAGTTCTTC,CASSLTSGGVREQFF
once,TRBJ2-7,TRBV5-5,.,TGTGCCAGCAGCTGGAAAGAATTGGGAGCAATTCCCTACGAGCAGTACTTC,CASSWKELGAIPYEQYF
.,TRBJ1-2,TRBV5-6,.,TGTGCCAGCAGCTTGGTGGGAGGGAATACTAACTATGGCTACACCTTC,CASSLVGGNTNYGYTF
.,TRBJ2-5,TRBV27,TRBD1,TGTGCCAGCAGCCGACGGGACAGCCAAGAGACCCAGTACTTC,CASSRRDSQETQYF
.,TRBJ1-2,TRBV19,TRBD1,TGTGCCAGTAGGACAGGGCCTGGAGGTGGCTACACCTTC,CASRTGPGGGYTF
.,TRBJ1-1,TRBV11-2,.,TGTGCCAGCAGCGCCCGGGACGGGGGTAATGAAGCTTTCTTT,CASSARDGGNEAFF
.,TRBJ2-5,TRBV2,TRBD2,TGTGCCAGCAGTGAGGCGGGGGGGTGGGGGACCCAGTACTTC,CASSEAGGWGTQYF
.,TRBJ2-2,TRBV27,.,TGTGCCAGCAGTTTGAAGCCTCTAGGTGGGGAGCTGTTTTTT,CASSLKPLGGELFF
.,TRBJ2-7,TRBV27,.,TGTGCCAGCAGTTTAGAAGGAGCCTTCGTCGAGCAGTACTTC,CASSLEGAFVEQYF
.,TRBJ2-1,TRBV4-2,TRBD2,TGTGCCAGCAGCCAGGAACTAGCGGGGGGCCACAATGAGCAGTTCTTC,CASSQELAGGHNEQFF
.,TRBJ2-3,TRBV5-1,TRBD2,TGCGCCAGCAGCATTACTAGCGGGGGTGGAGCTAGCACAGATACGCAGTATTTT,CASSITSGGGASTDTQYF
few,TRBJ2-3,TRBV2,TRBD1,TGTGCCAGCAACCACTTGGGAATAGACAGGGGACACACAGATACGCAGTATTTT,CASNHLGIDRGHTDTQYF
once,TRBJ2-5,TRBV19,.,TGTGCCAGTAGTATAGATCGGGTCGAGAAGGCGACCCAGTACTTC,CASSIDRVEKATQYF
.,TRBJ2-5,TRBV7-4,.,TGTGCCAGCAGCTTAGACAGACAGACCCAGTACTTC,CASSLDRQTQYF
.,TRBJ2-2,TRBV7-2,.,TGTGCCAGCAGCTTAGGGTCTAGGAGCACCGGGGAGCTGTTTTTT,CASSLGSRSTGELFF
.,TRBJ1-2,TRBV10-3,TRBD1,TGTGCCACAGCCCGGGACAGGGCCTATGGCTACACCTTC,CATARDRAYGYTF
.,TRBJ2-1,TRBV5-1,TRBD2,TGCGCCAGCAGCTTTACCGGGGGGAGTATTAGTGGTGAGCAGTTCTTC,CASSFTGGSISGEQFF
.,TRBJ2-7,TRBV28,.,TGTGCCAGCAGTTTATGGTCGGAGCAGTACTTC,CASSLWSEQYF
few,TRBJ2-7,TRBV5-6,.,TGTGCCAGCAGCTTGGATTCGGGGGGCAAGTACTTC,CASSLDSGGKYF
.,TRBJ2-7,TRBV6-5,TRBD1,TGTGCCAGCAGTTCCCGACAGGGGCGGGCTTCCTACGAGCAGTACTTC,CASSSRQGRASYEQYF
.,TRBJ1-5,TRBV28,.,TGTGCCGCCCGATGGGCGTCCAATCAGCCCCAGCATTTT,CAARWASNQPQHF
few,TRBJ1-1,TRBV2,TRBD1,TGTGCCAGCAGGGGACAGGGGGACACTGAAGCTTTCTTT,CASRGQGDTEAFF
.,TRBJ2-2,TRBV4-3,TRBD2,TGCGCCAGCAGCCATAGTACTAGCGGGAGAGGAATCACCGGGGAGCTGTTTTTT,CASSHSTSGRGITGELFF
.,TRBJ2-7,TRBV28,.,TGTGCCAGCAGTTTTGGAGGGTATTCCAACGAGCAGTACTTC,CASSFGGYSNEQYF
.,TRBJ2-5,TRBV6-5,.,TGTGCCAGCAGCACGGGTTTTGGAGAGACCCAGTACTTC,CASSTGFGETQYF
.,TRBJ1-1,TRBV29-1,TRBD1,TGCAGCGTTATAGCGTCCCGGGACAGGGAGGCTTTCTTT,CSVIASRDREAFF
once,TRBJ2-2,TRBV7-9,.,TGTGCCAGCAGCTTAGCGGAGGGGACCGGGGAGCTGTTTTTT,CASSLAEGTGELFF
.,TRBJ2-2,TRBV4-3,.,TGCGCCAGCAGCCAAGATCTTGTGCGGGGACCTTACACCGGGGAGCTGTTTTTT,CASSQDLVRGPYTGELFF
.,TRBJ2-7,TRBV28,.,TGTGCCAGCAGTTCCAGGGGCCTGGGCTACGAGCAGTACTTC,CASSSRGLGYEQYF
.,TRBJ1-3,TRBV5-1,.,TGCGCCAGCAGCCGTGAACGAGGGCTGCACTCTGGAAACACCATATATTTT,CASSRERGLHSGNTIYF
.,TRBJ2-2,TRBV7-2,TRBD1,TGTGCCAGCAGCAACGGACAGGCCTTACTCACCGGGGAGCTGTTTTTT,CASSNGQALLTGELFF
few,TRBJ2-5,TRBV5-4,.,TGTGCCAGCAGCATATATTACAGGGAACAAGAGACCCAGTACTTC,CASSIYYREQETQYF
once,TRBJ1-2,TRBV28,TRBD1,TGTGCCAGCCGCATTTCCGGGACAGGCTATGGCTACACCTTC,CASRISGTGYGYTF
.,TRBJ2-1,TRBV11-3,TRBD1,TGTGCCAGCAGCCTCACCGGGACAGAGGTGAATGAGCAGTTCTTC,CASSLTGTEVNEQFF
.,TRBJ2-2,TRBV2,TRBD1,TGTGCCAGCAGTGGACAGGGTGGGTCCGCCGGGGAGCTGTTTTTT,CASSGQGGSAGELFF
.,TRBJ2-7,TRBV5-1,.,TGCGCCAGCAGCTTGATGCCAGGGGATTCCTACGAGCAGTACTTC,CASSLMPGDSYEQYF
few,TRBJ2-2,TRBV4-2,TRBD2,TGTGCCAGCAGCCAAGATGCCCTAGCGGGAGGGACCGGGGAGCTGTTTTTT,CASSQDALAGGTGELFF
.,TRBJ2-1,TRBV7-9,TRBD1,TGTGCCAGCAGCTTGAAAGGGGGCATCAACAATGAGCAGTTCTTC,CASSLKGGINNEQFF